These 15 T cell receptor beta chains share one sample of origin, sequenced in a study of T cell repertoires in cytomegalovirus infection. TCRdb itself ran the reads through MiXCR, one entry per CDR3 protein. The table shows about 740,000 distinct CDR3 sequences, with roughly a third occurring only once. The sequenced material came from PBMCs. All receptors come from a human donor in good health (CMV status not recorded). Some clones in this sample may be carry-over from other donors' samples.

This clonotype has a count of ten or more. The chain joins TRBV7-2 to TRBJ2-3; D is possibly TRBD2 (7 bases). Deletions cut 5 bases from V and 4 bases from J, with 19 bases between. There are 16 residues in the CDR3. The germline V gene encodes CDR1 SGHTA and CDR2 FQGNSA. CDR3 DNA: TGTGCCAGCAGCCAGATAGGGAGGGGGGGCCCAGATACGCAGTATTTT. It encodes CASSQIGRGGPDTQYF.

V usage is TRBV6-1 and J usage is TRBJ2-2; D is undetermined. This CDR3 has 14 amino acids. V was cut by 11 bases and J by 6 bases, with 19 bases left in between. Germline V gene sequence: CDR1 MNHNS, CDR2 SASEGT. This CDR3 is CAGTTSPRAGELFF. In DNA, the CDR3 is TGTGCCGGAACGACATCCCCTCGGGCCGGGGAGCTGTTTTTT.

This clonotype appeared many times. The V and J genes are TRBV7-2 and TRBJ2-1; 13 bases agree with TRBD2. Germline CDR1 and CDR2: SGHTA and FQGNSA. Unmatched junction bases numbered 9, after V lost 4 bases and J lost 6 bases. CDR3 size: 17 residues. CDR3: CASSYRTSGSRGNEQFF. The CDR3 nucleotides are TGTGCCAGCAGCTACCGGACTAGCGGGAGCAGAGGCAATGAGCAGTTCTTC. The entire variable domain, with the rest obtained from reference TRBV7-2 and TRBJ2-1, is as follows: GAGVSQSPSNKVTEKGKDVELRCDPISGHTALYWYRQSLGQGLEFLIYFQGNSAPDKSGLPSDRFSAERTGGSVSTLTIQRTQQEDSAVYLCASSYRTSGSRGNEQFFGPGTRLTVL.

The V gene is TRBV25-1, the J gene TRBJ1-2; a possible D gene is TRBD1 (6 bases). Trimming cost V 1 base and J 5 bases, with 14 bases left between them. The V gene's germline CDR1 is MGHDK and CDR2 SYGVNS. This CDR3 has 15 residues. DNA for the CDR3: TGTGCCAGCAGTGAATCGAACAGGGATGGGTATGGCTACACCTTC. It specifies CASSESNRDGYGYTF.

CDR3 protein: CASSEARGGGKGYEQYF. CDR3 nucleotide sequence: TGTGCCAGCAGTGAAGCGAGGGGGGGAGGTAAAGGCTACGAGCAGTACTTC. This chain links TRBV6-1 with TRBJ2-7; D perhaps matches TRBD2 (7 bases). V was trimmed by 0 bases and J by 3 bases, leaving 18 bases between them. The CDR3 spans 17 residues. Germline CDR1 reads MNHNS; CDR2 reads SASEGT.

This clonotype was picked up many times. V is TRBV7-8 and J is TRBJ1-1, with D unresolved. Trimming took 4 bases from V and 6 from J, leaving 18 bases between them. Germline lookup yields CDR1 SGHVS and CDR2 FQNEAQ. This CDR3 spans 15 amino acids. CDR3 in DNA: TGTGCCAGCAGCTCTGACCCCAGGAGCTACCCTGAAGCTTTCTTT. Protein sequence: CASSSDPRSYPEAFF.

The rearrangement uses TRBV15 and TRBJ2-3; TRBD1 matches 12 bases. Germline V gene data show CDR1 as LNHNV and CDR2 as YYDKDF (reference sequence). V trimming: 5 bases; J trimming: 5 bases; junction bases outside the gene matches: 5. The CDR3 totals 15 residues. CDR3 sequence reads: CATSAGTGGLDTQYF. The CDR3, as DNA: TGTGCCACCAGCGCCGGGACAGGGGGCTTAGATACGCAGTATTTT.

This clonotype has at least ten counts. The V gene is TRBV11-2, the J gene TRBJ2-1; 9 nucleotides match TRBD2. The CDR3 covers 15 residues. The ends lost 5 bases at V and 4 bases at J; junction bases unmatched: 6. Germline-derived CDR1 and CDR2 are SGHAT and FQNNGV. For the CDR3, the DNA is TGTGCCAGCAGCCTGATAGCGGGGGCTTACAATGAGCAGTTCTTC. Translated: CASSLIAGAYNEQFF. Together with reference TRBV11-2 and TRBJ2-1, the CDR3 gives the full variable domain: EAGVAQSPRYKIIEKRQSVAFWCNPISGHATLYWYQQILGQGPKLLIQFQNNGVVDDSQLPKDRFSAERLKGVDSTLKIQPAKLEDSAVYLCASSLIAGAYNEQFFGPGTRLTVL.

V and J are TRBV5-1 and TRBJ2-1; 9 nucleotides agree with TRBD2. CDR1 and CDR2 from the germline V gene are SGHRS and YFSETQ. CDR3 length: 20 amino acids. The ends lost 7 bases at V and 8 bases at J; junction bases unmatched: 28. Here the CDR3 reads CASEPGRASGIRRIGDEQFF. CDR3 DNA: TGCGCCAGCGAGCCTGGGAGGGCTAGCGGGATCCGCCGGATCGGTGATGAGCAGTTCTTC.

Ten or more counts support this clonotype. The V call is TRBV7-8, the J call TRBJ1-1, with D hard to call. Trimming removed 2 bases at V and 3 bases at J, with 4 bases between. CDR1 and CDR2 from the germline V gene are SGHVS and FQNEAQ. This CDR3 spans 12 amino acids. The CDR3 region has the DNA TGTGCCAGCAGCTTATCTCACACTGAAGCTTTCTTT. Its translation is CASSLSHTEAFF.

V gene TRBV6-6 combines with J gene TRBJ1-3; 7 bases fit TRBD1. The CDR3 has 20 amino acids. The ends lost 2 bases at V and 0 bases at J; junction bases unmatched: 16. The V gene's germline CDR1 is MNHNY and CDR2 SVGAGI (reference sequence). The CDR3 DNA follows: TGTGCCAGCAGTTACCCAAAACGACAGGGACTACTCTACTCTGGAAACACCATATATTTT. Encoded protein: CASSYPKRQGLLYSGNTIYF.

This rearrangement joins TRBV19 to TRBJ2-5; D gene unclear. The germline V and J ends were trimmed by 4 bases and 3 bases, with 6 bases remaining between them. CDR1 and CDR2 (germline): LNHDA, SQIVND (reference sequence). The CDR3 has 12 residues. The CDR3 sequence: CASSNTKETQYF. CDR3 nucleotide sequence: TGTGCCAGTAGTAACACCAAAGAGACCCAGTACTTC.

This clonotype was observed a handful of times. V usage is TRBV29-1 and J usage is TRBJ2-2; 7 bases are a match to TRBD1. This CDR3 region has 15 residues. Germline V CDR1 and CDR2: SQVTM, ANQGSEA. Losses at the gene ends were 5 bases for V and 6 bases for J; bases not matched to a gene: 12. CDR3 residues: CSVSPSGQDAGELFF. For the CDR3, the DNA is TGCAGCGTTTCCCCGTCAGGACAGGACGCCGGGGAGCTGTTTTTT.

V gene TRBV5-4 combines with J gene TRBJ1-4; 8 positions agree with TRBD1. In germline, CDR1 is SGHNT, CDR2 YYREEE (reference sequence). This CDR3 contains 15 residues. Trimming at V came to 2 bases and at J to 7 bases, leaving 7 bases not matched to a gene. CDR3 DNA sequence: TGTGCCAGCAGCTTCGGACAGGGCGGTGGTGAAAAACTGTTTTTT. The encoded protein is CASSFGQGGGEKLFF. Full variable domain (remainder filled in from reference TRBV5-4 and TRBJ1-4): ETGVTQSPTHLIKTRGQQVTLRCSSQSGHNTVSWYQQALGQGPQFIFQYYREEENGRGNFPPRFSGLQFPNYSSELNVNALELDDSALYLCASSFGQGGGEKLFFGSGTQLSVL.

This clonotype was recorded many times. The chain has TRBV28 and TRBJ2-2; 9 bases line up with TRBD1. V lost 6 bases and J lost 4; bases outside the gene matches: 9. The CDR3 has 16 amino acids. Germline CDR1 reads MDHEN; CDR2 reads SYDVKM. The CDR3 region has the DNA TGTGCCAGCAGCCCATTCGGGACAGGGACCACCGGGGAGCTGTTTTTT. Translating gives CASSPFGTGTTGELFF.